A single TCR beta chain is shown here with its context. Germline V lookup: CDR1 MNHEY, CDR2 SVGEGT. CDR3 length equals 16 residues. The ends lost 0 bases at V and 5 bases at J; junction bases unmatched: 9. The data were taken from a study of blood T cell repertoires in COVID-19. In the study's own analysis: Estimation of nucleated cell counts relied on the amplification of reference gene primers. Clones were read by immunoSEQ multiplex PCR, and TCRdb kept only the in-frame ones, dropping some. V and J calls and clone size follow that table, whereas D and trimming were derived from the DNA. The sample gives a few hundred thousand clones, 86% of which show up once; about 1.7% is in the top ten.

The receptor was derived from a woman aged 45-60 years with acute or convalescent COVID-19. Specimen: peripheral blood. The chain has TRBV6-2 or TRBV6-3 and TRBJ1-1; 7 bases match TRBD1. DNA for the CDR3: TGTGCCAGCAGTTACTCCTTGACAGGGAAACGTACTGAAGCTTTCTTT. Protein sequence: CASSYSLTGKRTEAFF.